Sequencing of this T cell receptor beta chain was carried out in a study of cytomegalovirus exposure and HLA in healthy donors (dated by TCRdb to between 2016 and 2019). Turning to the overall study: In an earlier analysis of fewer than 750 of the donors, 276 Gb of sequence data and 90 million to 120 million unique TCR beta sequences from 180 million or so T cells were reported. The study was designed to test whether signatures of past pathogen exposure could be identified by cataloging public T cell receptors. On average, roughly 250,000 unique TCR beta nucleotide sequences were sequenced per donor among 398 genotyped donors of the cohort, with about 17% of those sequences being non-productive. A later analysis re-examined previously published TCR beta repertoires from more than 650 donors and added high-resolution HLA genotyping to investigate patterns of TCR occurrence. Donor age, sex, ethnicity and CMV serostatus were collected together with the repertoire data. The T cell repertoires of around 730 subjects were profiled by immunosequencing and related to cytomegalovirus serostatus. An earlier analysis of approximately 630 of the donors applied high-throughput TCR beta sequencing to assess whether each TCR beta V gene segment acted as functional or pseudogenic. Of the approximately 400 genotyped donors, 81% were placed in the genetic ancestry cluster associated with self-reported Caucasian donors. Besides the first cohort of roughly 660 subjects, a separate validation cohort made up of 120 different subjects was used. An early release that covered several hundred HLA-typed donors contained around 300 gigabases of sequencing data and tens of millions of unique TCR sequences. Rather than using new phenotypic data, the later analysis identified candidate immune exposures from TCR beta sequences and from how often those sequences occurred across donors. A later genetic analysis took genome-wide SNP genotypes for about 55% of the 666 donors and used that subset as a discovery cohort. All discovery cohort repertoires had been generated using a single sequencing platform. Typing coverage differed by locus: A, B, C, DRB1 and DQB1 were typed in about 620-640 donors, DQA1 in about 510, DPA1 in around 610, and DPB1 in just under 490. Because of strong linkage in the cohort, roughly five DR-DQ haplotypes were treated as single units for association and clustering. HLA typing covered class I and class II loci at four-digit resolution. High-throughput TCR immunosequencing, statistical association of individual TCRs with disease status, and machine learning were combined to predict cytomegalovirus infection status.

The library was made by the immunoSEQ multiplex PCR assay. For the multiplex PCR, a mixture combining 60 forward primers for TCR Vbeta segments and 13 reverse primers for TCR Jbeta segments was used. The CDR3 region of rearranged TCR beta genes was amplified from genomic DNA with a multiplex PCR assay. On the Illumina HiSeq System, the amplified TCR beta libraries were sequenced as 87-base-pair reads. The study's own analysis went as follows. A later analysis tallied 75 million to 85 million unique TCR beta chains across the 666 repertoires, and about 12 million of those chains were shared by two or more donors. To remove PCR and sequencing errors, raw reads were error-corrected and collapsed into unique sequences using a nearest-neighbor algorithm that merged closely related sequences. V, D and J gene segments were assigned by aligning CDR3 sequences to IMGT reference sequences. For a sequence to be retained, a match of at least six nucleotides to both a V gene segment and a J gene segment was required. Rearrangements were called productive when the CDR3 lacked stop codons and stayed in frame with V and J; all others were non-productive. CDR3 was defined according to IMGT convention as the region running from the second conserved V-encoded cysteine to the conserved J-encoded phenylalanine. The earlier analysis of a few hundred of the donors excluded any sequence lacking an unambiguous match to a single V gene segment. In an earlier analysis of roughly 500 of the donors, V segments were called functional above 56.7% productive rearrangements and were called segregating when the between-donor standard deviation exceeded 5%. A statistical classification framework was built for diagnosing cytomegalovirus status from the catalog of TCR beta chain sequences. A later analysis assigned V and J genes by comparing TCR nucleotide sequences with IMGT/GENE-DB human TR gene sequences. The TCRdist pipeline was used in a later analysis to assign CDR3 sequences and most-parsimonious VDJ recombination scenarios. In a later analysis, each TCR beta chain was defined by its CDR3 amino acid sequence together with its V-gene family, and reads without a unique V-gene family were excluded. To address suspected cross-contamination and a sequencing artifact, a later analysis removed a few hundred highly shared, low-generation-probability nucleotide sequences. A later analysis calculated a clonal expansion index for each public chain from normalized within-repertoire ranks of inferred template counts. Generation probabilities in a later analysis came from a VDJ recombination model fitted to out-of-frame rearrangements, and those results were checked against IGoR. A later analysis scored TCR-TCR, TCR-HLA and TCR-CMV co-occurrence with hypergeometric tests, applying a repertoire-size bias correction to TCR pairs. To estimate false discovery rates, a later analysis permuted the HLA or CMV assignments 20 times. In a later analysis, co-occurring TCRs were grouped using DBSCAN, and TCRdist sequence similarity was added for clustering within HLA-allele-positive subsets. Repertoires with fewer than 30,000 or more than 120,000 public chains, plus five repertoires with anomalous nucleotide sharing, were excluded from co-occurrence clustering. TCRdb mirrors the immuneACCESS table, restricted to in-frame sequences. Some clones are absent from its copies; in checked studies, under half trace to an unresolved V gene, and the reason for the others is unknown. For V, J and clone size, that table is used; D and trimming come from the DNA. The sample table lists some 150,000 clones, just under 80% of them with a count of one. The top ten clones comprise roughly 1.3% of the sample.

The germline V gene (reference sequence) specifies SEHNR as CDR1 and FQNEAQ as CDR2. Its CDR3 holds 17 amino acids, cysteine through phenylalanine. Here the CDR3 DNA is all that survives: 51 bases in frame from base 1. Trimming removed 1 base from V and 6 bases from J; the gene matches leave 9 bases unexplained. Here is what the overall study found, with its caveats: According to a later genetic analysis, donors in an Asian-associated ancestry cluster had fewer N-insertions in productive TCRs than the approximately 690-donor mean. The classifier was reported to diagnose cytomegalovirus status with high specificity and sensitivity in both the original and validation cohorts. Three of the identified cytomegalovirus-associated TCR beta chains were confirmed in vitro to be specific for cytomegalovirus antigens. Correlated functional status among segregating V segments might reflect linkage disequilibrium, but an unknown experimental factor could not be ruled out. The presence/absence analyses assumed that sequencing depth was roughly uniform across donors, and that assumption may not be true. An earlier analysis of approximately 530 of the donors showed that most TCR beta V segments appeared in productive rearrangements either about 90% or about 30% of the time, which broadly matched IMGT annotations. Only TCR beta chains were sequenced in this cohort, and the absence of alpha or paired-chain data limited detectable features. In a later analysis, HLA-associated TCR beta chains were found to be more clonally expanded and to have lower generation probabilities than equally common non-associated chains. CMV serostatus was the only immune exposure information available for the cohort. The 87-base-pair reads could not distinguish some IMGT-functional V segments, including TRBV6-2 and TRBV6-3, so those segments were excluded. A cluster of highly shared sequence variants was judged likely to represent a technical artifact of the sequencing pipeline. Strong co-occurrence of HLA alleles, especially DR and DQ, made assigning TCR associations to individual alleles difficult. The study listed 150 to 200 TCR beta chains as associated with cytomegalovirus. A later analysis reported that several top co-occurrence clusters appeared linked to parvovirus B19, influenza, CMV and Epstein-Barr virus. While some public TCRs were present in many individuals, most TCR sequences turned up only very rarely across donors. In a later analysis, most CMV-associated TCR beta chains were found to appear HLA-restricted, with HLA associations seemingly driven largely by CMV exposure. In a later analysis, the rate of TCR association differed among HLA loci, with DRB1 alleles having the most associated TCRs and HLA-C alleles having the fewest. Because HLA typing was unavailable for some donors at each locus, only the typed subset was used in association tests. In a later analysis, around 15,000 TCR beta sequences were associated with specific HLA alleles at a false discovery rate of 0.05. V-gene and J-gene trimming of TCR beta chains was associated with a missense DCLRE1C variant in a later genetic analysis, and the association was replicated in an independent cohort. A further reported finding was that TCR beta sequences accurately predicted the HLA-A and HLA-B alleles for most subjects in the first cohort. The authors suggested that the approach could potentially be generalized to other disease states and immunological phenotypes. About 17 rarely observed V segments, including chromosome 9 orphons, were excluded from the earlier analysis of approximately 600 of the donors because counts were too low.

In regard to this clone: Its antigen specificity is not known. Base qualities were left out, and no much larger clone turns up one base away.

The cohort was made up of approximately 670 healthy bone marrow donors. At the time of sampling, all cohort members were nominally healthy, though unrecorded immune exposures were likely present. The donor was CMV seronegative and belonged to the group of 350 or so seronegative cohort members. A peripheral blood sample was provided by each donor, and peripheral blood mononuclear cells were used for TCR beta sequencing. Genomic DNA extraction from the blood cell samples was performed with the Qiagen DNeasy Blood Extraction Kit. Rearrangement joined TRBV7-9 to TRBJ2-3; TRBD2 fits 11 bases in the junction. The sequence came from a woman in her 50s in good health and CMV-seronegative. Source material: PBMCs. The CDR3 sequence is CASSLVRLAGSPDTQYF. The DNA sequence is given as TGTGCCAGCAGCTTAGTCCGACTAGCGGGGAGTCCGGATACGCAGTATTTT.